The next 6 T cell receptor beta chains were all read from a single sample in a study of blood T cells in healthy people across ages. The authors ran a second PCR of about 6 to 11 cycles using a sample-barcoded 5' primer and a J-beta primer mix. MiXCR, applied by TCRdb to the 5' RACE reads, yields one record per CDR3 protein. The sample shows more than 700,000 distinct CDR3 sequences, about 55% of them seen only once. Sample: blood. The receptors stem from an elderly man in good health.

V is TRBV20-1 and J is TRBJ2-3, with 12 positions matching TRBD2. V lost 4 bases to trimming and J lost 5 bases; unmatched junction nucleotides: 7. The germline V gene encodes CDR1 DFQATT and CDR2 SNEGSKA (reference sequence). The CDR3 consists of 15 residues. The CDR3, as DNA: TGCAGTGCTATCAAACTAGCGGGGGGCAAAGATACGCAGTATTTT. Its protein is CSAIKLAGGKDTQYF.

The V call is TRBV27, the J call TRBJ2-5, with D perhaps being TRBD1 or TRBD2 (5 bases each). The V end lost 3 bases, the J end lost 1 base, and 9 bases lay between the germline ends. The CDR3 totals 14 residues. Looked up from germline, CDR1 is MNHEY and CDR2 is SMNVEV (reference sequence). CDR3 amino acids: CASSFYGTQETQYF. The CDR3 DNA reads TGTGCCAGCAGTTTTTATGGGACCCAAGAGACCCAGTACTTC.

The chain combines TRBV5-1 with TRBJ2-7; TRBD2 aligns across 14 bases. The germline CDR1 and CDR2 sequences are SGHRS and YFSETQ. The CDR3 contains 15 residues. The V segment lost 3 bases and the J segment 6 bases; nucleotides outside the gene matches: 5. The CDR3 DNA sequence: TGCGCCAGCAGCTCGGGACTAGCGGGAGCGTTCGAGCAGTACTTC. It codes for CASSSGLAGAFEQYF.

Ten or more counts support this clonotype. The chain couples TRBV4-1 to TRBJ2-7; perhaps D is TRBD1 or TRBD2 (5 bases each). V shed 1 base and J shed 6 bases, with 10 bases lying between them. Germline V CDR1 and CDR2: MGHRA, YSYEKL. CDR3 length: 13 amino acids. In DNA form, the CDR3 reads TGCGCCAGCAGCCAAGCGACCGGGGCCGAGCAGTACTTC. Its translation: CASSQATGAEQYF.

CDR3 bases: TGCAGTGCGCAGTCAGGGGCTGGCTCACCCCTCCACTTT. Encoded protein: CSAQSGAGSPLHF. The chain joins TRBV20-1 to TRBJ1-6; tentative D call: TRBD1 (6 bases). CDR3 length: 13 amino acids. CDR1 DFQATT and CDR2 SNEGSKA come from the germline V gene (reference sequence). V was shortened by 6 bases and J by 10 bases, with 16 bases between the two germline ends.

The CDR3 DNA sequence: TGTGCCAGCAGCAAAGTCGGACAGGGAGGAGGAGAGACCCAGTACTTC. Its protein product is CASSKVGQGGGETQYF. The V gene is TRBV21-1, the J gene TRBJ2-5; the table's TRBD1 call for D was not verified on the DNA. TRBV21-1 is assigned pseudogene status. The CDR3 runs 16 residues.